This T cell receptor beta chain emerged from a study of cytomegalovirus exposure and HLA in healthy donors. The CDR3 loop spans 13 amino acids. Germline CDR1 reads MNHEY; CDR2 reads SMNVEV (reference sequence). Vbeta (60) and Jbeta (13) primers were used in the PCR. Produced via immunoSEQ multiplex PCR; TCRdb's table is partial and in-frame only. The sample records 95,000 to 150,000 clones, 55% to 65% being singletons. Sequencing was carried out using PBMCs. The origin of this receptor is a man aged 40-49 years in good health and CMV-seropositive. The V and J genes are TRBV27 and TRBJ2-5; perhaps TRBD1 as D (5 bases). The J call may be wrong; the DNA end is better matched by TRBJ2-7. CDR3 nucleotide sequence: TGTGCCAGCAGTTTAACGCAGGGATACGAGCAGTACTTC. It specifies CASSLTQGYEQYF.